This T cell receptor (beta chain) comes out of a study of blood T cells in healthy people across ages. CDR1 and CDR2 from the germline V gene are SGHAT and FQDESV (reference sequence). V was pared by 2 bases and J by 4 bases, with 8 bases between. The CDR3 covers 13 residues. Together with a sample-barcoded 5' primer, a J-beta primer mix was included in a second PCR lasting about 7 to 11 cycles. One entry per CDR3 protein, called by TCRdb with MiXCR from the 5' RACE reads. The profile shows more than 1 million distinct CDR3 sequences, over 35% of them singletons. Sequencing was performed on blood. The source of this sequence is a woman between 55 and 75 years old in good health. The gene calls are TRBV11-1 and TRBJ1-1; D remains unclear. CDR3 in DNA: TGTGCCAGCAGCTTACTGTTGGCCACTGAAGCTTTCTTT. It specifies CASSLLLATEAFF.